This entry concerns a single TCR beta chain. Its antigen is unidentified. TCRdb reprocessed the PCR reads via MiXCR and lists one record per CDR3 protein. The sample comprises about half a million distinct CDR3 sequences, 20% to 25% of which are singletons, and 0.84% rests with the top ten. This record comes from a study of molecular identifiers for immune sequencing clone quantification. Points from the study as a whole: Identical TCR molecules that share a barcode could lead to an underestimation of highly expanded clone sizes.

Trimming took 8 bases from V and 3 from J, leaving 11 bases between them. The CDR3 is made up of 13 amino acids. Germline V CDR1 and CDR2: SNHLY, FYNNEI. This rearrangement joins TRBV2 to TRBJ1-5; D is unresolved. The receptor comes from a human donor in good health. Some libraries in this study had Jurkat cell RNA spiked in. Sequencing input: naive CD8+ T cells from blood, with Jurkat cell RNA spiked in. This sample's subset: FACS-sorted CD8+CD4-CCR7+CD45RA+ naive T cells. CDR3 DNA sequence: TGTGCCAGCGAAGTTGTCCCCAATCAGCCCCAGCATTTT. It translates to CASEVVPNQPQHF.